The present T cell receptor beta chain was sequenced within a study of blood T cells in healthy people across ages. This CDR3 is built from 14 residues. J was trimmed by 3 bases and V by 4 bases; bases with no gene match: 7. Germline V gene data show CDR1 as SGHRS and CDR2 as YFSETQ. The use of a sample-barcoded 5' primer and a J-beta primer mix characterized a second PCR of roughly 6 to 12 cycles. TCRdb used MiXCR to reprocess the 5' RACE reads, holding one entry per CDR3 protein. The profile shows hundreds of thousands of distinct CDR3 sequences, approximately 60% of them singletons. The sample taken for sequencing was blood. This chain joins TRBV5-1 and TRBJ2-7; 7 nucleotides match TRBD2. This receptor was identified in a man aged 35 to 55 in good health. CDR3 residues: CASSVGGEGYEQYF. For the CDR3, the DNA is TGCGCCAGCAGCGTTGGGGGGGAAGGCTACGAGCAGTACTTC.